One and the same sample provided the 28 T cell receptor beta chains below, sequenced in a study of T cell responses to AZD1222 COVID-19 vaccine. Using immunoSEQ multiplex PCR, the repertoire was profiled, and TCRdb retains in-frame clones only, with some absent. This table has more than 90,000 clones, approximately 89% appearing once. Here the sequenced sample was peripheral blood, taken 28 days after the second AZD1222 dose. Source of these receptors: an adult who received the AZD1222 COVID-19 vaccine.

The rearrangement links TRBV6-2 or TRBV6-3 to TRBJ2-7; 8 nucleotides match TRBD2. The germline V gene encodes CDR1 MNHEY and CDR2 SVGEGT. The CDR3 totals 16 residues. Trimming took 2 bases from V and 3 from J; bases not matched to a gene: 9. The DNA for the CDR3 is TGTGCCAGCAGTTACGAGCGGGGGCTAAGGGACTACGAGCAGTACTTC. Translated, it gives CASSYERGLRDYEQYF.

The chain is built from TRBV6-5 and TRBJ1-1; TRBD1 matches at 9 bases. The CDR3 consists of 14 residues. Germline V CDR1 and CDR2: MNHEY, SVGAGI. With 8 bases clipped from V and 3 bases from J, the junction kept 7 bases outside the gene matches. CDR3 DNA sequence: TGTGCCAGCCGAAGAGACAGGGGGGACACTGAAGCTTTCTTT. Translating gives CASRRDRGDTEAFF.

To note about this clone: Other DNA sequences in the same sample also yield this CDR3. The chain joins TRBV9 to TRBJ1-2, with D possibly TRBD1 on 6 matching bases. The CDR3 length is 13 residues. CDR1 SGDLS and CDR2 YYNGEE come from the germline V gene. V lost 0 bases, J lost 5 bases, and 8 bases lay in between. The CDR3: CASSVVGGYGYTF. CDR3 in DNA: TGTGCCAGCAGCGTAGTAGGGGGTTATGGCTACACCTTC.

The V gene is TRBV5-1, the J gene TRBJ2-1; 13 bases align to TRBD2. The CDR3 contains 14 residues. Germline-derived CDR1 and CDR2 are SGHRS and YFSETQ. V trimming: 6 bases; J trimming: 8 bases; junction bases outside the gene matches: 5. The CDR3 DNA follows: TGCGCCAGCACCGGGACTAGCGGGACCTATGAGCAGTTCTTC. Amino acid sequence: CASTGTSGTYEQFF.

J is TRBJ1-2 and V is TRBV5-1, with TRBD1 as a possible D gene (6 bases). Trimming removed 5 bases at V and 3 bases at J, with 11 bases between. The germline V gene encodes CDR1 SGHRS and CDR2 YFSETQ. The CDR3 runs to 13 residues. For the CDR3, the DNA is TGCGCCAGCAGTATAAACAGGGACTATGGCTACACCTTC. Amino acids: CASSINRDYGYTF.

The chain couples TRBV18 to TRBJ1-1, with 9 bases lining up with TRBD1. Germline CDR1 and CDR2: KGHSH and LQKENI. With 4 bases clipped from V and 4 bases from J, the junction kept 4 bases outside the gene matches. There are 14 residues in the CDR3. The CDR3 DNA sequence: TGTGCCAGCTCACTCGGACAGGGGTCCACTGAAGCTTTCTTT. Its translation: CASSLGQGSTEAFF.

The V and J genes are TRBV3-1 (or the pseudogene TRBV3-2) and TRBJ2-1; D is possibly TRBD1 (5 bases). The CDR3 contains 15 residues. Deletions cut 0 bases from V and 4 bases from J, with 10 bases between. Germline V gene sequence: CDR1 LGHDT, CDR2 YNNKEL (reference sequence). The chain's CDR3 is CASSQDQGAYNEQFF. CDR3 DNA: TGTGCCAGCAGCCAAGACCAGGGCGCTTACAATGAGCAGTTCTTC.

The chain has TRBV7-2 and TRBJ2-1; TRBD2 matches at 7 bases. With V trimmed by 11 bases and J by 8 bases, 12 bases remained unmatched. CDR1 and CDR2 (germline): SGHTA, FQGNSA. This CDR3 comprises 13 residues. CDR3 sequence: CALGQRGKHEQFF. The CDR3 DNA is TGTGCCCTCGGCCAGCGGGGCAAGCATGAGCAGTTCTTC.

The J gene is TRBJ2-7, the V gene TRBV28; TRBD2 aligns across 7 bases. The CDR3 extends over 16 amino acids. Germline V gene lookup returns CDR1 MDHEN and CDR2 SYDVKM. The ends lost 2 bases at V and 3 bases at J; junction bases unmatched: 10. The CDR3 nucleotides are TGTGCCAGCAGTTTACCGGGGACTCAGCGGGGCTACGAGCAGTACTTC. It codes for CASSLPGTQRGYEQYF.

The V and J genes are TRBV29-1 and TRBJ2-3; D call uncertain. The CDR3 runs 13 residues. Per germline, CDR1 SQVTM and CDR2 ANQGSEA. The germline V and J ends were trimmed by 3 bases and 1 base, with 8 bases remaining between them. Here the CDR3 reads CSVDLSRTDTQYF. In nucleotides, the CDR3 is TGCAGCGTTGATCTCTCCCGCACAGATACGCAGTATTTT.

Only a few counts were recorded for this clone. The chain joins TRBV6-5 to TRBJ1-5; maybe TRBD1 (6 bases). The germline V gene encodes CDR1 MNHEY and CDR2 SVGAGI. This CDR3 contains 13 residues. Between the trimmed V and J ends, which lost 7 bases and 4 bases, there was a span of 11 bases. The CDR3 bases are TGTGCCAGCACCCAAGGGGGAAATCAGCCCCAGCATTTT. Translation: CASTQGGNQPQHF.

V usage is TRBV11-2 and J usage is TRBJ1-6; 10 bases match TRBD1. Germline assignment: CDR1 SGHAT and CDR2 FQNNGV. V gave up 5 bases and J gave up 8 bases; unmatched junction bases: 6. The CDR3 extends over 15 amino acids. Here the CDR3 DNA reads TGTGCCAGCAGCCCCGGACAGGGGGTGGATTCACCCCTCCACTTT. Translated: CASSPGQGVDSPLHF. The full variable domain, with the rest looked up from reference TRBV11-2 and TRBJ1-6, is EAGVAQSPRYKIIEKRQSVAFWCNPISGHATLYWYQQILGQGPKLLIQFQNNGVVDDSQLPKDRFSAERLKGVDSTLKIQPAKLEDSAVYLCASSPGQGVDSPLHFGNGTRLTVT.

This clone was detected only once. This chain joins TRBV30 and TRBJ2-1; possibly TRBD2 for D (5 bases). Germline V gives CDR1 GTSNPN, CDR2 SVGIG (reference sequence). Trimming took 0 bases from V and 2 from J, leaving 17 bases between them. The CDR3 has 17 residues. The CDR3 DNA follows: TGTGCCTGGAGTGTCGACCCTGGCGGGTTTCCCTACAATGAGCAGTTCTTC. This encodes CAWSVDPGGFPYNEQFF.

The chain is built from TRBV5-1 and TRBJ1-1; D is perhaps TRBD1 (5 bases). V lost 5 bases and J 4 bases, leaving 15 bases between the germline ends. This CDR3 region has 14 residues. Per germline, CDR1 SGHRS and CDR2 YFSETQ. The CDR3 region is CASSREGEPTEAFF. Here the CDR3 DNA reads TGCGCCAGCAGTAGAGAAGGGGAACCCACTGAAGCTTTCTTT.

The chain combines TRBV15 with TRBJ1-3; possible D gene TRBD1, 5 bases. V was pared by 1 base and J by 3 bases, with 16 bases between. There are 17 residues in the CDR3. The germline V gene has CDR1 LNHNV and CDR2 YYDKDF (reference sequence). CDR3 nucleotide sequence: TGTGCCACCAGCAGAGGGGGGGTCCTGACCGGTGGAAACACCATATATTTT. Its protein product is CATSRGGVLTGGNTIYF.

This chain links TRBV27 with TRBJ1-1; D possibly corresponds to TRBD1 (5 bases). Germline V gives CDR1 MNHEY, CDR2 SMNVEV (reference sequence). Trimming took 4 bases from V and 7 from J, leaving 16 bases between them. The CDR3 length is 14 residues. The CDR3 nucleotides read TGTGCCAGCAGTTCACTAACCGGGACGCATGAAGCTTTCTTT. Translation: CASSSLTGTHEAFF.

The V gene is TRBV6-1, the J gene TRBJ1-2; D may be TRBD1 (5 bases). Germline V gene sequence: CDR1 MNHNS, CDR2 SASEGT. The CDR3 length is 13 residues. Trimming stripped 3 bases from V and 7 bases from J, with 12 bases between. CDR3 sequence reads: CASSDRVRGGYTF. CDR3 nucleotides: TGTGCCAGCAGTGACAGGGTCCGGGGTGGCTACACCTTC.

The chain is built from TRBV7-3 and TRBJ2-1, with 9 bases aligning to TRBD2. The CDR3 has 15 amino acids. V was clipped by 2 bases and J by 3 bases; unmatched bases: 2. Germline V gene sequence: CDR1 SGHTA, CDR2 FQGTGA. The CDR3 DNA follows: TGTGCCAGCAGCTTACGAGCGGGGGGCTACAATGAGCAGTTCTTC. This gives the protein CASSLRAGGYNEQFF.

The chain joins TRBV9 to TRBJ2-3; D gene ambiguous. Germline V gene lookup returns CDR1 SGDLS and CDR2 YYNGEE. The CDR3 extends over 15 amino acids. The V gene lost 7 bases and the J gene lost 3 bases, with 18 bases spanning the gap. The CDR3 nucleotides read TGTGCCAGCCTCCCCGGAAATACCGGGACAGATACGCAGTATTTT. Protein sequence: CASLPGNTGTDTQYF.

In this sample, this clone turned up once. The chain is built from TRBV5-1 and TRBJ1-1; 7 positions match TRBD1. The CDR3 consists of 12 residues. From germline, CDR1 is SGHRS and CDR2 YFSETQ. The junction had 1 base not matched to a gene; V was cut back by 2 bases and J by 6 bases. Here the CDR3 DNA reads TGCGCCAGCAGCTTCGACAGGGCTGAAGCTTTCTTT. Its translation: CASSFDRAEAFF.

This clone turned up a few times. The chain employs TRBV5-1 and TRBJ2-5; 8 bases are a match to TRBD1. Germline lookup yields CDR1 SGHRS and CDR2 YFSETQ. J lost 1 base, V lost 1 base, and 0 bases had no gene match. This CDR3 has 14 residues. Written as DNA, the CDR3 is TGCGCCAGCAGCTTGACAGGGGGCCAAGAGACCCAGTACTTC. This gives the protein CASSLTGGQETQYF. Together with reference TRBV5-1 and TRBJ2-5, the CDR3 gives the full variable domain: KAGVTQTPRYLIKTRGQQVTLSCSPISGHRSVSWYQQTPGQGLQFLFEYFSETQRNKGNFPGRFSGRQFSNSRSEMNVSTLELGDSALYLCASSLTGGQETQYFGPGTRLLVL.

The V gene is TRBV6-1, the J gene TRBJ1-5, with a weak D call TRBD1 (6 bases). The germline V and J ends were trimmed by 3 bases and 6 bases, with 12 bases remaining between them. The germline CDR1 and CDR2 sequences are MNHNS and SASEGT. This CDR3 is built from 14 residues. CDR3 nucleotides: TGTGCCAGCAGTGAGGAGGGGGGCCGTCAGCCCCAGCATTTT. Amino acids: CASSEEGGRQPQHF.

This chain uses TRBV7-9 with TRBJ1-2, with TRBD1 matching 8 bases. Germline V gene data show CDR1 as SEHNR and CDR2 as FQNEAQ (reference sequence). Germline trimming cut 5 bases from V and 2 bases from J; bases unmatched to any gene: 10. The CDR3 loop spans 16 amino acids. CDR3 bases: TGTGCCAGCAGCCAGACAGGGGTAGGGCCCAACTATGGCTACACCTTC. Protein sequence: CASSQTGVGPNYGYTF.

V is TRBV6-4 and J is TRBJ1-1; D ambiguous. The CDR3 covers 14 residues. V dropped 1 base and J dropped 3 bases, with 9 bases sitting between them. Germline lookup yields CDR1 MRHNA and CDR2 SNTAGT. In nucleotides, the CDR3 is TGTGCCAGCAGTGACTTCCCACGGGACACTGAAGCTTTCTTT. This encodes CASSDFPRDTEAFF.

V and J are TRBV24-1 and TRBJ2-7, with D perhaps being TRBD1 or TRBD2 (5 bases each). This CDR3 is built from 14 residues. CDR1 is KGHDR and CDR2 is SFDVKD in the germline V gene. CDR3 in amino acids: CAQWYGTTRYEQYF. The CDR3 DNA is TGTGCACAGTGGTATGGGACCACCCGCTACGAGCAGTACTTC.

The chain employs TRBV18 and TRBJ2-5; 13 bases fit TRBD2. J gave up 5 bases and V 0 bases, and 0 bases lay outside the gene matches. The CDR3 covers 15 residues. Germline V gives CDR1 KGHSH, CDR2 LQKENI. CDR3 nucleotides: TGTGCCAGCTCACCACCGGGACTAGCGGGGGAGACCCAGTACTTC. Its translation: CASSPPGLAGETQYF.

The rearrangement links TRBV28 to TRBJ1-1; 11 bases are shared with TRBD1. This CDR3 has 16 residues. Per the germline V gene, CDR1 is MDHEN and CDR2 is SYDVKM. The trim removed 7 bases at V and 5 bases at J, leaving 12 bases unmatched. CDR3 DNA: TGTGCCAGCACCCTGGGACAGGGGGTGAAACGTACTGAAGCTTTCTTT. Translating gives CASTLGQGVKRTEAFF.

The chain carries TRBV24-1 and TRBJ1-5; 9 nucleotides agree with TRBD1. The germline V gene has CDR1 KGHDR and CDR2 SFDVKD. V lost 3 bases and J lost 6; bases outside the gene matches: 8. The CDR3 runs to 16 residues. CDR3 protein: CATSDPTTGGGQPQHF. In DNA, the CDR3 is TGTGCCACCAGTGATCCAACTACAGGGGGCGGTCAGCCCCAGCATTTT.